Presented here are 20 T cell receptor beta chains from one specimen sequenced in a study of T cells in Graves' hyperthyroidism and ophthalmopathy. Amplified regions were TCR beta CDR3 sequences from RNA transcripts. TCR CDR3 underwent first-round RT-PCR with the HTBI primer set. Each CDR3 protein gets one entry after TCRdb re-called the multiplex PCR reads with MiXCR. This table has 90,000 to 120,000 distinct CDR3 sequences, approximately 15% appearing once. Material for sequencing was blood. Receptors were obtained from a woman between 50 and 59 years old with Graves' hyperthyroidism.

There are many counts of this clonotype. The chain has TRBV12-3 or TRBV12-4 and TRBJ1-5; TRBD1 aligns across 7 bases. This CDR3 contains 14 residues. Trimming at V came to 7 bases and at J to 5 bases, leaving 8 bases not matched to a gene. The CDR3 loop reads CASTLGQSYQPQHF. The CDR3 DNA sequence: TGTGCCAGCACCCTGGGACAGTCTTATCAGCCCCAGCATTTT.

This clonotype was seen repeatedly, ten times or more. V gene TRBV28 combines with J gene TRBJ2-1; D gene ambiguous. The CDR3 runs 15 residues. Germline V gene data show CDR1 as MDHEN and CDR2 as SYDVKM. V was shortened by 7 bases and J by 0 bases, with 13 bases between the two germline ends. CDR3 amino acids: CASTLGKGSYNEQFF. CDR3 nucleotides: TGTGCCAGCACCCTGGGGAAAGGCTCCTACAATGAGCAGTTCTTC.

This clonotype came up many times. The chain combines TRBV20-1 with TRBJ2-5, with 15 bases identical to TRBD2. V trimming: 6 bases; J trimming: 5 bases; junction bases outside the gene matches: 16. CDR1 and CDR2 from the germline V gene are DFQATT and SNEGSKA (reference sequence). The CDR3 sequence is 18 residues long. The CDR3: CSAHPGLAGGGARETQYF. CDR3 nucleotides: TGCAGTGCCCACCCGGGACTAGCGGGAGGAGGCGCCCGGGAGACCCAGTACTTC.

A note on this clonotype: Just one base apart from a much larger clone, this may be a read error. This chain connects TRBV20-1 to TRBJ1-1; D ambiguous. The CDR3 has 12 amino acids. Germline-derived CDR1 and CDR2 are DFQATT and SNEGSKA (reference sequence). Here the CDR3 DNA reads TGCGGTGCTAGGTTGGTGTACACTGAAGCTTTCTTT. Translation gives CGARLVYTEAFF.

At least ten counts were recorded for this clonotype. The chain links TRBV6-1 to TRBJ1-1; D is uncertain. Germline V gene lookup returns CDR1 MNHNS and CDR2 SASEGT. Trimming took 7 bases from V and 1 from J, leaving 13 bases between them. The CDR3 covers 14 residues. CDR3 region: CASISGIPNTEAFF. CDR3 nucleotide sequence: TGTGCCAGCATTTCTGGGATTCCGAACACTGAAGCTTTCTTT.

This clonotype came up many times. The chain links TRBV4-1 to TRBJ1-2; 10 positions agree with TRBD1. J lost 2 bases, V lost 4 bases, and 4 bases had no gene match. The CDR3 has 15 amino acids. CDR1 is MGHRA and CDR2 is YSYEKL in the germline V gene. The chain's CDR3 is CASSRGTGDNYGYTF. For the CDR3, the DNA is TGCGCCAGCAGCCGAGGGACAGGGGACAACTATGGCTACACCTTC.

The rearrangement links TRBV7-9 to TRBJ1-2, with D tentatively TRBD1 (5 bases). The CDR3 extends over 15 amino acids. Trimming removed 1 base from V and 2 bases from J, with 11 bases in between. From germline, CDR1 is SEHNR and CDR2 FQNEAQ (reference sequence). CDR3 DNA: TGTGCCAGCAGCTTAGGCGGACACGGGAACTATGGCTACACCTTC. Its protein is CASSLGGHGNYGYTF. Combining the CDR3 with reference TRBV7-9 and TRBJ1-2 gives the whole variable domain DTGVSQNPRHKITKRGQNVTFRCDPISEHNRLYWYRQTLGQGPEFLTYFQNEAQLEKSRLLSDRFSAERPKGSFSTLEIQRTEQGDSAMYLCASSLGGHGNYGYTFGSGTRLTVV.

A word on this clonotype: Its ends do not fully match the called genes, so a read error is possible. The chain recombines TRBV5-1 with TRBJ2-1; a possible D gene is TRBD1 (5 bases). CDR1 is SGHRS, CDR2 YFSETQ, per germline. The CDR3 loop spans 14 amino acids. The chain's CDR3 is CANSLASTANEQFF. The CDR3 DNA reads TGCGCCAACAGCTTGGCGTCGACAGCCAATGAGCAGTTCTTC.

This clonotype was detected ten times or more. The CDR3 loop reads CSARDNLGTGWDIQYF. CDR3 in DNA: TGCAGTGCTAGAGATAATTTGGGGACAGGGTGGGACATTCAGTACTTC. The V call is TRBV20-1, the J call TRBJ2-4; 9 bases agree with TRBD1. CDR3 length: 16 residues. Per germline, CDR1 DFQATT and CDR2 SNEGSKA (reference sequence). J lost 8 bases, V lost 0 bases, and 11 bases had no gene match.

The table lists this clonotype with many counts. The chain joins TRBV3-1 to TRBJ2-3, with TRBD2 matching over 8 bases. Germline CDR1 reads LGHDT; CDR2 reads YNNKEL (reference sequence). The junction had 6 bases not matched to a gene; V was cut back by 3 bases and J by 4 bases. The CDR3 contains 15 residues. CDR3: CASSHDLRGADTQYF. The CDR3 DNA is TGTGCCAGCAGCCACGACCTGCGGGGGGCAGATACGCAGTATTTT.

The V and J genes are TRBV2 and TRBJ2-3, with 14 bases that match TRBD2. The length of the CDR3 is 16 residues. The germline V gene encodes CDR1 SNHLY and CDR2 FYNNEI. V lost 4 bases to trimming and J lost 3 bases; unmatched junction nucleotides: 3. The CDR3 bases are TGTGCCAGCAGTGGGTGGACTAGCGGGAGGACAGATACGCAGTATTTT. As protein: CASSGWTSGRTDTQYF.

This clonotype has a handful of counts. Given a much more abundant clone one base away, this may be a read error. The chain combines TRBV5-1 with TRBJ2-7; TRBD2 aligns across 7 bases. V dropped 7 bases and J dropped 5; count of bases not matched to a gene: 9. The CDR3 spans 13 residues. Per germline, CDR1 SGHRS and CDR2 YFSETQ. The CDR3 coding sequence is TGCGCCAGCGGCTCCTTCGCGGGAGACGAGCAGTACTTC. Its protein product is CASGSFAGDEQYF.

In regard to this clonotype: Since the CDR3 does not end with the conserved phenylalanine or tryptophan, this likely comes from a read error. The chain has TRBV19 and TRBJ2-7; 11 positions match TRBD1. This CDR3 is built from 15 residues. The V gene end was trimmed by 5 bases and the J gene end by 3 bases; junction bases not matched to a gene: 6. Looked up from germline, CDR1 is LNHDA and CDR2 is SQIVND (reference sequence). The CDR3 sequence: CASSAAGTGGYEQYL. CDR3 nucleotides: TGTGCCAGTAGTGCCGCCGGGACAGGGGGCTACGAGCAGTACCTC.

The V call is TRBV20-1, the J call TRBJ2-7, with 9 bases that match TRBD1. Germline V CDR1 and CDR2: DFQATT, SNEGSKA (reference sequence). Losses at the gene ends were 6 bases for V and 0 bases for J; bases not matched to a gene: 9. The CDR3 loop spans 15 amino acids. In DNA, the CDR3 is TGCAGTGCCAGGGGGACAGGGACCAGCTCCTACGAGCAGTACTTC. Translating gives CSARGTGTSSYEQYF.

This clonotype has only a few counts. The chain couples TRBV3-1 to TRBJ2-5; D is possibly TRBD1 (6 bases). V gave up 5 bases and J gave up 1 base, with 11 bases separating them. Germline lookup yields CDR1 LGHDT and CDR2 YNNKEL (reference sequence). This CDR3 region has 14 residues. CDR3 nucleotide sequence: TGTGCCAGCAGCACCACACAGGGCCAAGAGACCCAGTACTTC. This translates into CASSTTQGQETQYF.

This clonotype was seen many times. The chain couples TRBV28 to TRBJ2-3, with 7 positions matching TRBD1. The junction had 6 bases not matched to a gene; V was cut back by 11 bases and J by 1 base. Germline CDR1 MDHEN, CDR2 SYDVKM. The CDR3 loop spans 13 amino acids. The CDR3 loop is CAFATGGTDTQYF. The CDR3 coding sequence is TGTGCCTTTGCTACAGGGGGCACAGATACGCAGTATTTT.

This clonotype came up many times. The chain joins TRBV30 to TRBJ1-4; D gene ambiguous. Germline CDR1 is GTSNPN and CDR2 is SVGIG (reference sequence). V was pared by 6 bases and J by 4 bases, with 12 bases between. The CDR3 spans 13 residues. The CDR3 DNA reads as TGTGCCTGCACGAAGGGAAGTAATGAAAAACTGTTTTTT. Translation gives CACTKGSNEKLFF.

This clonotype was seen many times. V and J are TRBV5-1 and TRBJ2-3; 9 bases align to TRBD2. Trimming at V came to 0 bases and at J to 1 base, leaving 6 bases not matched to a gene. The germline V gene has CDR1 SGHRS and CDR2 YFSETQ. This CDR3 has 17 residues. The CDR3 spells CASSLASASGGTDTQYF. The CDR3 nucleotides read TGCGCCAGCAGCTTGGCCTCGGCTAGCGGGGGCACAGATACGCAGTATTTT.

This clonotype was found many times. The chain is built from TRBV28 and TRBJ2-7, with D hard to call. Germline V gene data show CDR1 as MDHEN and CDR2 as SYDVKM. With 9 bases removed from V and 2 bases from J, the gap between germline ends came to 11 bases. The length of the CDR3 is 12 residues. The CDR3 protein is CASTTATYEQYF. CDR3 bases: TGTGCCAGTACGACGGCGACCTACGAGCAGTACTTC.

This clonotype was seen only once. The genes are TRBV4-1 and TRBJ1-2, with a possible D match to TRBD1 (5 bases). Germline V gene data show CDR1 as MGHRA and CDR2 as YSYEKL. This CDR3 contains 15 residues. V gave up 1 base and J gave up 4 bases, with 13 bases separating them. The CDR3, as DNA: TGCGCCAGCAGCCAAGTGGGGCGGGCCGTCTATGGCTACACCTTC. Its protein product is CASSQVGRAVYGYTF.